The rows below give T cell receptor beta chains drawn from one sample of a study of cytotoxic CD8 clonotypes in ibrutinib-treated CLL. Sequencing used immunoSEQ multiplex PCR; TCRdb keeps in-frame clones, though not all of them. This table holds about 200,000 clones, about 72% found once. This specimen consisted of PBMCs, obtained after 24 months of ibrutinib treatment. The source is a human donor with chronic lymphocytic leukemia. CDR3s include the opening cysteine and the closing phenylalanine or tryptophan. A D gene is named only where the DNA matches it firmly. The size field is filled for only some rows; it gives once, few, many or a size class.

j_call | v_call | clone_size | d_call | cdr3_aa | cdr3_nt
TRBJ2-7 | TRBV28 | - | - | CASSLLDSSYEQYF | TGTGCCAGCAGTTTGTTGGACAGTTCCTACGAGCAGTACTTC
TRBJ2-2 | TRBV25-1 | - | - | CASSEWVVSVTGELFF | TGTGCCAGCAGTGAATGGGTAGTATCGGTCACCGGGGAGCTGTTTTTT
TRBJ2-1 | TRBV7-8 | - | TRBD2 | CASSLDAGGHNEQFF | TGTGCCAGCAGCTTAGATGCGGGAGGGCACAATGAGCAGTTCTTC
TRBJ2-1 | TRBV27 | - | TRBD2 | CASSALAGEGYNEQFF | TGTGCCAGCAGTGCCCTAGCGGGAGAAGGCTACAATGAGCAGTTCTTC
TRBJ2-7 | TRBV14 | - | - | CASSQRDLYEQYF | TGTGCCAGCAGCCAGCGGGACCTCTACGAGCAGTACTTC
TRBJ2-7 | TRBV5-4 | - | TRBD2 | CASSLSSGTSYEQYF | TGTGCCAGCAGCTTGTCTAGCGGGACCTCCTACGAGCAGTACTTC
TRBJ2-7 | TRBV30 | - | - | CAWRISYEQYF | TGTGCCTGGAGGATTTCCTACGAGCAGTACTTC
TRBJ2-2 | TRBV30 | few | TRBD2 | CAWSSGTTNTGELFF | TGTGCCTGGAGCTCCGGGACTACGAACACCGGGGAGCTGTTTTTT
TRBJ1-1 | TRBV6-5 | - | - | CASSTQGNTEAFF | TGTGCCAGCAGTACCCAGGGGAACACTGAAGCTTTCTTT
TRBJ2-5 | TRBV27 | few | - | CASSLPGVETQYF | TGTGCCAGCAGTTTACCAGGGGTGGAGACCCAGTACTTC
TRBJ2-1 | TRBV13 | - | - | CASSSPLAKGNEQFF | TGTGCCAGCAGCTCCCCCTTGGCGAAGGGGAATGAGCAGTTCTTC
TRBJ1-6 | TRBV30 | - | - | CAWSMKGASNSPLHF | TGTGCCTGGAGTATGAAGGGCGCTTCGAATTCACCCCTCCACTTT
TRBJ1-5 | TRBV18 | - | - | CASSPDNGNQPQHF | TGTGCCAGCTCACCAGACAACGGCAATCAGCCCCAGCATTTT
TRBJ2-1 | TRBV25-1 | - | - | CASKALGPSGEQFF | TGTGCCAGCAAGGCCCTCGGACCCTCGGGTGAGCAGTTCTTC
TRBJ2-1 | TRBV6-6 | - | - | CASSPHYEQFF | TGTGCCAGCAGCCCTCACTATGAGCAGTTCTTC
TRBJ2-1 | TRBV5-1 | - | TRBD2 | CASSLLTSGGPYNEQFF | TGCGCCAGCAGCCTTTTGACTTCGGGAGGGCCCTACAATGAGCAGTTCTTC
TRBJ2-7 | TRBV7-9 | - | TRBD1 | CASSETPRGQGLYEQYF | TGTGCCAGCAGCGAAACACCCAGGGGACAGGGTCTCTACGAGCAGTACTTC
TRBJ2-1 | TRBV7-2 | - | - | CASRLTGSNYNEQFF | TGTGCCAGCAGATTAACCGGGAGCAATTACAATGAGCAGTTCTTC
TRBJ2-2 | TRBV19 | once | TRBD2 | CASRVASGRMGDTGELFF | TGTGCCAGTAGAGTGGCTAGCGGGAGAATGGGGGACACCGGGGAGCTGTTTTTT
TRBJ1-5 | TRBV14 | - | - | CASSQQYNQPQHF | TGTGCCAGCAGCCAACAATACAATCAGCCCCAGCATTTT
TRBJ2-7 | TRBV28 | - | - | CASSYPRYEQYF | TGTGCCAGCAGTTACCCCAGGTACGAGCAGTACTTC
TRBJ1-4 | TRBV4-3 | - | - | CASSHRGRANEKLFF | TGCGCCAGCAGCCACAGGGGACGGGCTAATGAAAAACTGTTTTTT
TRBJ2-1 | TRBV5-6 | - | TRBD2 | CASSLGSGVYNEQFF | TGTGCCAGCAGCTTGGGTAGCGGGGTTTACAATGAGCAGTTCTTC
TRBJ2-5 | TRBV9 | - | - | CASSVGASETQYF | TGTGCCAGCAGCGTTGGTGCTTCGGAGACCCAGTACTTC
TRBJ2-5 | TRBV5-1 | - | TRBD2 | CASSLGLAGIETQYF | TGCGCCAGCAGCTTGGGACTAGCGGGAATCGAGACCCAGTACTTC
TRBJ2-7 | TRBV7-2 | - | - | CASSSGTVAYEQYF | TGTGCCAGCAGCTCCGGGACGGTAGCCTACGAGCAGTACTTC
TRBJ1-2 | TRBV29-1 | - | - | CSVEVPGAYGYTF | TGCAGCGTTGAAGTGCCAGGCGCCTATGGCTACACCTTC
TRBJ1-2 | TRBV6-4 | - | - | CASSYQLNYGYTF | TGTGCCAGCAGTTATCAGCTTAACTATGGCTACACCTTC
TRBJ1-5 | TRBV29-1 | - | TRBD1 | CSVGDRGYQPQHF | TGCAGCGTTGGGGACAGGGGGTACCAGCCCCAGCATTTT
TRBJ2-2 | TRBV30 | - | TRBD2 | CASGRGTGELFF | TGTGCTAGCGGGAGAGGCACCGGGGAGCTGTTTTTT
TRBJ1-2 | TRBV11-1 | few | - | CASSSDSYGYTF | TGTGCCAGCAGCTCGGACAGCTATGGCTACACCTTC
TRBJ2-1 | TRBV7-2 | - | TRBD2 | CASSPIGSGRSYEQFF | TGTGCCAGCAGCCCCATCGGAAGCGGGAGGTCGTATGAGCAGTTCTTC
TRBJ1-1 | TRBV18 | - | - | CASSPETANTEAFF | TGTGCCAGCTCACCAGAGACAGCGAACACTGAAGCTTTCTTT
TRBJ1-2 | TRBV2 | - | - | CASSEYSYGYTF | TGTGCCAGCAGTGAATACAGCTATGGCTACACCTTC
TRBJ1-1 | TRBV25-1 | - | TRBD1 | CASSAPQGGNTEAFF | TGTGCCAGCAGCGCTCCTCAGGGGGGGAACACTGAAGCTTTCTTT
TRBJ2-7 | TRBV4-3 | - | - | CASSQGRTGYEQYF | TGCGCCAGCAGCCAAGGTAGGACTGGCTACGAGCAGTACTTC
TRBJ1-2 | TRBV4-1 | - | - | CASSLRDLTNYGYTF | TGCGCCAGCAGCCTGAGAGATTTAACTAACTATGGCTACACCTTC
TRBJ2-1 | TRBV10-3 | once | TRBD1 | CAISLTGNYNEQFF | TGTGCCATCAGTTTGACAGGGAACTACAATGAGCAGTTCTTC
TRBJ1-2 | TRBV18 | - | - | CASSARTEHYGYTF | TGTGCCAGCTCAGCGAGGACAGAACACTATGGCTACACCTTC
TRBJ2-2 | TRBV27 | - | TRBD2 | CASSLLSPGLAGILTGELFF | TGTGCCAGCAGTTTATTATCCCCGGGACTAGCGGGAATTTTGACCGGGGAGCTGTTTTTT
TRBJ1-5 | TRBV25-1 | few | - | CASSSRGAGNQPQHF | TGTGCCAGCAGTTCCCGGGGCGCGGGCAATCAGCCCCAGCATTTT
TRBJ2-5 | TRBV28 | - | - | CASSLFSGPPTQYF | TGTGCCAGCAGTTTATTCTCGGGCCCTCCAACCCAGTACTTC
TRBJ2-2 | TRBV7-8 | few | - | CASSLRTRGFYGELFF | TGTGCCAGCAGCTTAAGGACCCGTGGGTTTTACGGGGAGCTGTTTTTT
TRBJ2-6 | TRBV6-5 | - | - | CASSYLSGANVLTF | TGTGCCAGCAGTTACCTCTCTGGGGCCAACGTCCTGACTTTC
TRBJ1-2 | TRBV5-1 | few | TRBD1 | CASSSWTGGGYGYTF | TGCGCCAGCAGCTCCTGGACAGGGGGCGGGTATGGCTACACCTTC
TRBJ2-7 | TRBV6-5 | - | TRBD2 | CATERGNNEQYF | TGTGCCACGGAGCGGGGAAACAACGAGCAGTACTTC
TRBJ2-2 | TRBV7-9 | few | - | CASSYPSTFANTGELFF | TGTGCCAGCAGCTACCCTAGCACGTTCGCGAACACCGGGGAGCTGTTTTTT
TRBJ2-7 | TRBV6-5 | - | TRBD2 | CASSQESSGRYEQYF | TGTGCCAGCAGTCAGGAGTCTAGCGGGAGATACGAGCAGTACTTC
TRBJ1-2 | TRBV25-1 | few | - | CASSRETNYGYTF | TGTGCCAGCAGTCGGGAGACGAACTATGGCTACACCTTC
TRBJ2-1 | TRBV7-7 | - | TRBD2 | CASSRTGTSANNEQFF | TGTGCTAGCAGCCGAACCGGGACTAGCGCCAACAATGAGCAGTTCTTC
TRBJ1-4 | TRBV5-1 | - | TRBD1 | CASRPGTGYNEKLFF | TGCGCCAGCAGACCCGGGACAGGGTATAATGAAAAACTGTTTTTT
TRBJ2-7 | TRBV4-1 | - | - | CASSHSGGTHYEQYF | TGCGCCAGCAGCCACAGCGGAGGGACCCACTACGAGCAGTACTTC
TRBJ2-1 | TRBV6-5 | - | - | CASSYGGYNEQFF | TGTGCCAGCAGTTACGGGGGCTACAATGAGCAGTTCTTC
TRBJ2-7 | TRBV28 | - | - | CASSFIGQMEGYEQYF | TGTGCCAGCAGTTTTATAGGACAAATGGAGGGATACGAGCAGTACTTC
TRBJ1-1 | TRBV18 | - | - | CASSPNAQGRNTEAFF | TGTGCCAGCTCACCTAACGCCCAGGGGAGGAACACTGAAGCTTTCTTT